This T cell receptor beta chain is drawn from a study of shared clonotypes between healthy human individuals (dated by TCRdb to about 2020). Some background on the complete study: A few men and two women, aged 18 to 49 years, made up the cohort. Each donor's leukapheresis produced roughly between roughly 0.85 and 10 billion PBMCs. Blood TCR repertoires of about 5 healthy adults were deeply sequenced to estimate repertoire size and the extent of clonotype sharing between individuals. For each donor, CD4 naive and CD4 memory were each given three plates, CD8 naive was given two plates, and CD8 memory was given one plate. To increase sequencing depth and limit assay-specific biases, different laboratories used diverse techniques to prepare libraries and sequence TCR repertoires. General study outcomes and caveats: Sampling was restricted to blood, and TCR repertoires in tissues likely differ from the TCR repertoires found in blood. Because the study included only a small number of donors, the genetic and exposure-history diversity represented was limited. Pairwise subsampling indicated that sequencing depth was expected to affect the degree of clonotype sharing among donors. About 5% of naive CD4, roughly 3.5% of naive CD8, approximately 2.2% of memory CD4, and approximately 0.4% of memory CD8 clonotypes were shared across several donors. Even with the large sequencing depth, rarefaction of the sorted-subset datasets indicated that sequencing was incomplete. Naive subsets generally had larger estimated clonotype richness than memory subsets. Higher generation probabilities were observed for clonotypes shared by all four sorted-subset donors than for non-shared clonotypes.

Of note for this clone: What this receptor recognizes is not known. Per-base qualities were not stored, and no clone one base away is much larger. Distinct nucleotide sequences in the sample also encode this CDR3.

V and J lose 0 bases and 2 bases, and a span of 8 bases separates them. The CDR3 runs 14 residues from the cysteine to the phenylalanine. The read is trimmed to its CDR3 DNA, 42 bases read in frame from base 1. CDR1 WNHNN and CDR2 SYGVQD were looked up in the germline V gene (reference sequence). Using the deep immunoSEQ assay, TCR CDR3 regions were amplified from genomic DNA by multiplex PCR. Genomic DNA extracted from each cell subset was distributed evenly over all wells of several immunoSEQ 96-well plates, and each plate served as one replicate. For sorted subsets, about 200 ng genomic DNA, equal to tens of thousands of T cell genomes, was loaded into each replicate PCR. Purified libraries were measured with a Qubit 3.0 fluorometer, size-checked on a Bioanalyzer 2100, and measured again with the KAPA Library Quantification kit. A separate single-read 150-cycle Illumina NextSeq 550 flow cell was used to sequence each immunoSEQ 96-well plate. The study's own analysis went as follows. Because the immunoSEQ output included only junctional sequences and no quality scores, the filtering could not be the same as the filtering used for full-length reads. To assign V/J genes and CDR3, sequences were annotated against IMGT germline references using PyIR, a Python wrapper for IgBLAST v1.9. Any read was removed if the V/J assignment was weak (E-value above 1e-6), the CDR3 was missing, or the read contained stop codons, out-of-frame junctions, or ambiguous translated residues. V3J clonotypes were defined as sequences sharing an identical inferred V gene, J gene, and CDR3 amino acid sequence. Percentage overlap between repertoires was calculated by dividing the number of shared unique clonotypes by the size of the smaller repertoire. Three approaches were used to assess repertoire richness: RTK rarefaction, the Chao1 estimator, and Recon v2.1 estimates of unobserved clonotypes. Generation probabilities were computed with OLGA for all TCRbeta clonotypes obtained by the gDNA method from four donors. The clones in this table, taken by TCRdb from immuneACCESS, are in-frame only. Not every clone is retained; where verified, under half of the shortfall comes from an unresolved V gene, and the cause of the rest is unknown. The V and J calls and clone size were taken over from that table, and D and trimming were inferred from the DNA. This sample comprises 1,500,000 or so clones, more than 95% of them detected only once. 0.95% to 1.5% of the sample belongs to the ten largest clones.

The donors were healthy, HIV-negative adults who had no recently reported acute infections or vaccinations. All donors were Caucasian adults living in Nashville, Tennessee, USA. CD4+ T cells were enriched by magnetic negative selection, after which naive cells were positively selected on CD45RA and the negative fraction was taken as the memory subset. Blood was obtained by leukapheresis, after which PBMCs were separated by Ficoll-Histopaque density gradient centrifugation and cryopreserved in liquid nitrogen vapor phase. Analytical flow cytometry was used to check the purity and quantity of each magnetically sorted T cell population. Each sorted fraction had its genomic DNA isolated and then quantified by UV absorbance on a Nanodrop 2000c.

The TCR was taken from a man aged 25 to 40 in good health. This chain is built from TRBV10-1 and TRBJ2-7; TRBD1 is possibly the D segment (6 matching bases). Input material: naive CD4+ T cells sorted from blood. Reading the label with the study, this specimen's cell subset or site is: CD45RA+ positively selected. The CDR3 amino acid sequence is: CASSESTGTYEQYF. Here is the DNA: TGCGCCAGCAGTGAGTCGACAGGTACCTACGAGCAGTACTTC.